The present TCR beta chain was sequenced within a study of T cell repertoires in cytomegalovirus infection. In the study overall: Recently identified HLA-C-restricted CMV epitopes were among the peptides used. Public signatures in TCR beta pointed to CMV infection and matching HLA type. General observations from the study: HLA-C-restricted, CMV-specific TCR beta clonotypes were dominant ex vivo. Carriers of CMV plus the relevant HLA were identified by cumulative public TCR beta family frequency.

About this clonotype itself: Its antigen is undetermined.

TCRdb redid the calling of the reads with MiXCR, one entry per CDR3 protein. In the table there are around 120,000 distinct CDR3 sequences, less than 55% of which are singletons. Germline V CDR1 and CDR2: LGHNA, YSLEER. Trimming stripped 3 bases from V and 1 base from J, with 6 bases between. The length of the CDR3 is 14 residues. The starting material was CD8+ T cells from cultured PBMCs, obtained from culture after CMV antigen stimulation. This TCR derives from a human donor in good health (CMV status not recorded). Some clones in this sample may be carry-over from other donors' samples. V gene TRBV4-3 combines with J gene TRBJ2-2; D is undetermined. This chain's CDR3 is CASSHQKNTGELFF. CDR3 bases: TGCGCCAGCAGCCATCAGAAGAACACCGGGGAGCTGTTTTTT.